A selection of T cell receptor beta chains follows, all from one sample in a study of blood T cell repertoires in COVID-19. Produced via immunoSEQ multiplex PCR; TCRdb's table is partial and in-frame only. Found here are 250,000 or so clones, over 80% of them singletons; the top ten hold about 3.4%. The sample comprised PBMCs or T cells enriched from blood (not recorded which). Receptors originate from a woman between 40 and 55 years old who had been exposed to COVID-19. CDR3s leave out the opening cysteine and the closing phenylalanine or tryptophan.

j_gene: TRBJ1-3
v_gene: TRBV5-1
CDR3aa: ASSGTGGNTIY

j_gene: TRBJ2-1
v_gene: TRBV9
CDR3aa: ASSVVRGSYNEQF

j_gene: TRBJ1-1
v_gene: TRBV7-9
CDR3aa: ASSFPQGMNTEAF

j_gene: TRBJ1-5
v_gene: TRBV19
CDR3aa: ARNQGASNQPQH

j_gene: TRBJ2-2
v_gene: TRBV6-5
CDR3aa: ASSRTSFTGELF

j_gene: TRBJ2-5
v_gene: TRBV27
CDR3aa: ASSTLQGSETQY

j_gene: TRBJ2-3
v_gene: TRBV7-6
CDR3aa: ASSLKTRDTQY

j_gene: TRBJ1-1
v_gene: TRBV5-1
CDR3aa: ASSKGRNTEAF

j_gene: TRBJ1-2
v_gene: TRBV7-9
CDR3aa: ASSPDTSGGYT

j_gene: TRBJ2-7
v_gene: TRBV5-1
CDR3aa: AARGGNYEQY

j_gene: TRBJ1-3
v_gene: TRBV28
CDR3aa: ASSSPISGNTIY

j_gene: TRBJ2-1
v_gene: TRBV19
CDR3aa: ASSRTGGTYNEQF

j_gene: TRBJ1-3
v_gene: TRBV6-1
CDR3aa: ASSESSGASGNTIY

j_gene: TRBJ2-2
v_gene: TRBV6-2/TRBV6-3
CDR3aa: ASSFATGGSGELF

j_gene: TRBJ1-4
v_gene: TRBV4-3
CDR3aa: ASSQAGREGEKLF

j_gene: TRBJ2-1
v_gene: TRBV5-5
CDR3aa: ASRRPSADEQF

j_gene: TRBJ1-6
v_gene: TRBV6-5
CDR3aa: ASSYTTTSGSPLH

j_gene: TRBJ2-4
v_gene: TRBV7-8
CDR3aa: ASSLGWRDKNIQY

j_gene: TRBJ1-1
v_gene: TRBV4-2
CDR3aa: ASSRGQTNTEAF

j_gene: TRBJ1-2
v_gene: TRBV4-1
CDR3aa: ASSQDRSQGHYGYT

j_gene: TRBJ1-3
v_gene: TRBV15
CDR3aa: ATSRGGTGVGNTIY

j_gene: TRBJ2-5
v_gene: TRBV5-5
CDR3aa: ASTPRGEETQY

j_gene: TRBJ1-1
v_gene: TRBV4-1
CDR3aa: ASSHGGGPTEAF

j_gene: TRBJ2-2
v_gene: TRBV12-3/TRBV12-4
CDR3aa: ASLLGGTGELF

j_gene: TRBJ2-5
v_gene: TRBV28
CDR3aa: ASSLAGPRETQY

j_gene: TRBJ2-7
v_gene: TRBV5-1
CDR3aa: ASKAWSDQGEQY

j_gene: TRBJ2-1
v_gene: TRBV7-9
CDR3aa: ASSLGAGKRTNEQF

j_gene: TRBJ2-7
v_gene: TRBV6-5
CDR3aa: ASSLSGTGAYEQY

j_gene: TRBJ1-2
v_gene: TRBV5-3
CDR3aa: ARRYYTGVGIYGYT

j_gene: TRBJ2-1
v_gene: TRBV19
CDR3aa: ASESPATNEQF

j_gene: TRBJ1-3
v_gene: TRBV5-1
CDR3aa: ASSWAGSSGNTIY

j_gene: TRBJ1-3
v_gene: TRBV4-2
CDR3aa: ASSRYGEGRDTSSGNTIY

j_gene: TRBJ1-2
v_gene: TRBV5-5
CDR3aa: ASSLIPGGNYGYT

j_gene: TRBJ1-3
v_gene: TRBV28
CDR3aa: ASTVGTGRRNTIY

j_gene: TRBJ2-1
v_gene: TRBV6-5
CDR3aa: ASLKGASFSNEQF

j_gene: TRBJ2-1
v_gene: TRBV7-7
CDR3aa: ASSPDTSSYNEQF

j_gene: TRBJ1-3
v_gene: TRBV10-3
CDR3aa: AISPQGYSGNTIY

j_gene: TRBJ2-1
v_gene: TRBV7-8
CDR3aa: ASNQGRGEQF

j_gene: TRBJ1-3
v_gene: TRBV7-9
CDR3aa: ASSYTTLVSGNTIY

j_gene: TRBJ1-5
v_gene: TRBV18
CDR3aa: ASSPRVTSNQPQH

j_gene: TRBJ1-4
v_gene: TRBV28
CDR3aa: ASSLPQGGATNEKLF

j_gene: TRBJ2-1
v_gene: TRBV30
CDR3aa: AWSDLKDRVINEQF

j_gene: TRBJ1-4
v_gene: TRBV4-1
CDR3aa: ASSQGTREINEKLF

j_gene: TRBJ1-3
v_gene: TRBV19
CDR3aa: ASTIDRGPGNTIY

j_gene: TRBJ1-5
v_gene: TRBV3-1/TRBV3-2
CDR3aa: ASSRLPAAAGVKQPQH

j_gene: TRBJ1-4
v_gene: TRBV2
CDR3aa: ASSKDRGYEKLF

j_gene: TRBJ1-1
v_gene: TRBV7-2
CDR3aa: ASSLSRGAITFTEAF